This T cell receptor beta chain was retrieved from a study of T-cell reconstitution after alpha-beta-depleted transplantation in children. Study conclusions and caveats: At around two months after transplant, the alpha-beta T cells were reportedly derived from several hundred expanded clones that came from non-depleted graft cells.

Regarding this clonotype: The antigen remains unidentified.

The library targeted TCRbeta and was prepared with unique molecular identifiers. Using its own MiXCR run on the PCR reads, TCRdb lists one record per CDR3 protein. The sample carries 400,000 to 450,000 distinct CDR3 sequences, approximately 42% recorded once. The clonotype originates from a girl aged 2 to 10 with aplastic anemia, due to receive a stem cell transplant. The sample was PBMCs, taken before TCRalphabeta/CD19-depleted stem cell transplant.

The CDR3 DNA is TGCGCCAGCAGCCCATTAAGTGGTACTAGCACAGATACGCAGTATTTT. Its translation: CASSPLSGTSTDTQYF. V usage is TRBV4-1 and J usage is TRBJ2-3; no clear D. V gave up 4 bases and J gave up 0 bases, with 14 bases separating them. CDR3 length: 16 residues. CDR1 is MGHRA, CDR2 YSYEKL, per germline.